One sample yielded the 23 T cell receptor beta chains listed below, sequenced in a study of OX40 agonist ivuxolimab in advanced cancers. Only in-frame clones appear in the TCRdb table, and some are missing; sequencing was by immunoSEQ multiplex PCR. The sample records about 46,000 clones, 77% being singletons. The sample in question was CD4+ or CD8+ T cells sorted from blood, obtained in a trial of the OX40 agonist ivuxolimab. These receptor sequences come from an adult with an advanced solid tumor such as melanoma, head and neck, liver or kidney cancer.

The chain is built from TRBV5-1 and TRBJ2-5; 12 nucleotides match TRBD2. J lost 5 bases, V lost 0 bases, and 2 bases had no gene match. This CDR3 region has 15 residues. Germline lookup yields CDR1 SGHRS and CDR2 YFSETQ. The CDR3 sequence is CASSLAGTSGETQYF. The CDR3 DNA reads as TGCGCCAGCAGCTTGGCGGGGACTAGCGGGGAGACCCAGTACTTC. Combining the CDR3 with reference TRBV5-1 and TRBJ2-5 gives the whole variable domain KAGVTQTPRYLIKTRGQQVTLSCSPISGHRSVSWYQQTPGQGLQFLFEYFSETQRNKGNFPGRFSGRQFSNSRSEMNVSTLELGDSALYLCASSLAGTSGETQYFGPGTRLLVL.

The CDR3 nucleotides read TGTGCCAGCAGCTTCGGCGACCACACCGGGGAGCTGTTTTTT. It specifies CASSFGDHTGELFF. The V call is TRBV7-9, the J call TRBJ2-2, with unresolved D. With 3 bases removed from V and 3 bases from J, the gap between germline ends came to 8 bases. CDR1 SEHNR and CDR2 FQNEAQ come from the germline V gene (reference sequence). The CDR3 length is 14 residues. The full variable domain, its missing parts supplied by reference TRBV7-9 and TRBJ2-2, is DTGVSQNPRHKITKRGQNVTFRCDPISEHNRLYWYRQTLGQGPEFLTYFQNEAQLEKSRLLSDRFSAERPKGSFSTLEIQRTEQGDSAMYLCASSFGDHTGELFFGEGSRLTVL.

Only one count was recorded for this clone. The chain is built from TRBV27 and TRBJ2-1, with 13 positions matching TRBD2. The junction had 7 bases not matched to a gene; V was cut back by 5 bases and J by 6 bases. CDR3 size: 16 residues. The germline CDR1 and CDR2 sequences are MNHEY and SMNVEV (reference sequence). This chain's CDR3 is CASSGGLAGMGNEQFF. For the CDR3, the DNA is TGTGCCAGCAGTGGGGGACTAGCGGGAATGGGCAATGAGCAGTTCTTC.

Ten or more counts support this clone. The chain is built from TRBV7-9 and TRBJ1-2; D is unresolved. The length of the CDR3 is 15 residues. CDR1 is SEHNR, CDR2 FQNEAQ, per germline (reference sequence). V was shortened by 1 base and J by 0 bases, with 9 bases between the two germline ends. DNA of the CDR3: TGTGCCAGCAGCTTAGGAACCGTTACTAACTATGGCTACACCTTC. This sequence encodes CASSLGTVTNYGYTF.

This sequence joins TRBV28 and TRBJ2-6; a possible D gene is TRBD1 (6 bases). CDR1 MDHEN and CDR2 SYDVKM come from the germline V gene. This CDR3 contains 15 residues. V was cut by 9 bases and J by 0 bases, with 12 bases left in between. The CDR3 region is CARQGLISGANVLTF. CDR3 DNA sequence: TGTGCCAGACAGGGATTGATCTCTGGGGCCAACGTCCTGACTTTC. The variable domain in full, with the rest retrieved from reference TRBV28 and TRBJ2-6, is DVKVTQSSRYLVKRTGEKVFLECVQDMDHENMFWYRQDPGLGLRLIYFSYDVKMKEKGDIPEGYSVSREKKERFSLILESASTNQTSMYLCARQGLISGANVLTFGAGSRLTVL.

This chain connects TRBV7-3 to TRBJ2-5, with a possible D match to TRBD2 (5 bases). Germline loops: CDR1 SGHTA, CDR2 FQGTGA. With 2 bases removed from V and 1 base from J, the gap between germline ends came to 8 bases. This CDR3 is built from 14 residues. The CDR3 region is CASSLFRGQETQYF. The CDR3 nucleotides are TGTGCCAGCAGCTTATTCCGGGGCCAAGAGACCCAGTACTTC.

V gene TRBV4-3 combines with J gene TRBJ2-1; no clear D gene. V dropped 2 bases and J dropped 0 bases, with 11 bases sitting between them. This CDR3 contains 16 residues. CDR1 is LGHNA, CDR2 YSLEER, per germline. CDR3 loop: CASSQLDFISYNEQFF. Written as DNA, the CDR3 is TGCGCCAGCAGCCAATTAGATTTCATCTCCTACAATGAGCAGTTCTTC.

This clone was counted once. The chain combines TRBV29-1 with TRBJ2-7, with TRBD2 matching 7 bases. The CDR3 is made up of 14 amino acids. V lost 5 bases to trimming and J lost 3 bases; unmatched junction nucleotides: 10. Germline lookup yields CDR1 SQVTM and CDR2 ANQGSEA. CDR3 sequence reads: CSVKAFSGGYEQYF. Here the CDR3 DNA reads TGCAGCGTTAAGGCTTTCTCGGGGGGCTACGAGCAGTACTTC.

The J gene is TRBJ2-2, the V gene TRBV6-1; D possibly uses TRBD1 or TRBD2 (5 bases each). Germline CDR1 and CDR2: MNHNS and SASEGT. V gave up 6 bases and J gave up 4 bases, with 9 bases separating them. This CDR3 is 13 amino acids long. As DNA, the CDR3 is TGTGCCAGCAGCCGGGACCGCACCGGGGAGCTGTTTTTT. Protein product: CASSRDRTGELFF.

The chain is built from TRBV5-1 and TRBJ2-5, with TRBD2 identical over 7 bases. The CDR3 extends over 14 amino acids. V lost 2 bases to trimming and J lost 6 bases; unmatched junction nucleotides: 7. Germline-derived CDR1 and CDR2 are SGHRS and YFSETQ. The CDR3, as DNA: TGCGCCAGCAGCTTTTTAGGCGGGAGTAAGACCCAGTACTTC. It is translated as CASSFLGGSKTQYF.

The rearrangement links TRBV28 to TRBJ1-2; weak D call: TRBD1 (5 bases). The CDR3 runs to 14 residues. Germline V gene lookup returns CDR1 MDHEN and CDR2 SYDVKM. V dropped 5 bases and J dropped 4 bases, with 14 bases sitting between them. The CDR3 here is CASSPTDTIYGYTF. The CDR3 coding sequence is TGTGCCAGCAGTCCGACGGACACGATCTATGGCTACACCTTC.

This clone was seen more than once but under ten times. The chain is built from TRBV5-6 and TRBJ1-6, with D unresolved. The V gene lost 1 base and the J gene lost 7 bases, with 9 bases spanning the gap. The germline gives CDR1 SGHDT, CDR2 YYEEEE. The CDR3 is 14 amino acids. CDR3 amino acids: CASSLRGYNSPLHF. The CDR3 DNA is TGTGCCAGCAGCTTGCGGGGTTACAATTCACCCCTCCACTTT.

This clone was recorded once. CDR3 sequence reads: CASSLAMGQGPLGELFF. CDR3 coding DNA: TGTGCCAGCAGCTTAGCTATGGGACAGGGCCCCCTTGGGGAGCTGTTTTTT. The chain employs TRBV7-8 and TRBJ2-2, with 9 positions matching TRBD1. Germline trimming cut 0 bases from V and 8 bases from J; bases unmatched to any gene: 10. Germline V gives CDR1 SGHVS, CDR2 FQNEAQ. The CDR3 is 17 residues long.

The genes are TRBV5-5 and TRBJ2-3, with D perhaps TRBD1 or TRBD2 (6 bases each). The CDR3 sequence is 14 residues long. The ends were cut back, 3 bases at V and 4 bases at J, with 12 bases in the middle. Germline V gives CDR1 SGHKS, CDR2 YYEKEE (reference sequence). The CDR3 here is CASSYTGGADTQYF. CDR3 bases: TGTGCCAGCAGCTACACCGGGGGCGCAGATACGCAGTATTTT.

In this sample, this clone turned up once. The CDR3 bases are TGTGCCAGCAGCTCCTCTAGCGGGATGGGGGAGCAGTTCTTC. Translation: CASSSSSGMGEQFF. This chain links TRBV11-3 with TRBJ2-1, with 9 bases identical to TRBD2. After removal of 4 bases from V and 10 bases from J, the junction contained 8 bases not matched to a gene. The CDR3 extends over 14 amino acids. CDR1 and CDR2 from the germline V gene are SGHNT and YENEEA.

This chain joins TRBV28 and TRBJ1-5; D is ambiguous. This CDR3 is built from 13 residues. V shed 3 bases and J shed 4 bases, with 7 bases lying between them. Germline V gene data show CDR1 as MDHEN and CDR2 as SYDVKM. CDR3: CASSFTVNQPQHF. The CDR3 DNA sequence: TGTGCCAGCAGTTTCACAGTTAATCAGCCCCAGCATTTT. Complete variable domain (other parts from reference TRBV28 and TRBJ1-5): DVKVTQSSRYLVKRTGEKVFLECVQDMDHENMFWYRQDPGLGLRLIYFSYDVKMKEKGDIPEGYSVSREKKERFSLILESASTNQTSMYLCASSFTVNQPQHFGDGTRLSIL.

The chain's CDR3 is CASSPGGSGNTIYF. CDR3 bases: TGTGCCAGCAGTCCGGGGGGCTCTGGAAACACCATATATTTT. The J gene is TRBJ1-3, the V gene TRBV28; D possibly corresponds to TRBD1 (5 bases). This CDR3 is 14 amino acids long. Trimming took 5 bases from V and 0 from J, leaving 8 bases between them. Germline assignment: CDR1 MDHEN and CDR2 SYDVKM.

The V and J genes are TRBV7-9 and TRBJ2-7; 7 bases match TRBD1. The CDR3 contains 14 residues. With V trimmed by 5 bases and J by 5 bases, 9 bases remained unmatched. CDR1 and CDR2 (germline): SEHNR, FQNEAQ (reference sequence). CDR3 DNA: TGTGCCAGCAGCATCACAGGGGCAAGGGACGAGCAGTACTTC. It codes for CASSITGARDEQYF.

The chain carries TRBV6-5 and TRBJ1-5; 7 bases are shared with TRBD1. The V gene's germline CDR1 is MNHEY and CDR2 SVGAGI. Trimming at V came to 6 bases and at J to 5 bases, leaving 10 bases not matched to a gene. This CDR3 region has 15 residues. This CDR3 reads CASRRRGQVDQPQHF. CDR3 DNA: TGTGCCAGCAGGCGGCGAGGACAGGTCGATCAGCCCCAGCATTTT.

The chain has TRBV28 and TRBJ2-7; no clear D. In germline, CDR1 is MDHEN, CDR2 SYDVKM. This CDR3 is built from 12 residues. V lost 4 bases to trimming and J lost 3 bases, with 7 bases between them. In DNA form, the CDR3 reads TGTGCCAGCAGTTCCCTCTTCTACGAGCAGTACTTC. This gives the protein CASSSLFYEQYF.

The J gene is TRBJ2-3, the V gene TRBV7-3, with 13 bases fitting TRBD2. The CDR3 is 17 residues long. The germline gives CDR1 SGHTA, CDR2 FQGTGA. V shed 4 bases and J 4 bases; nucleotides not matched to a gene: 8. The CDR3 protein is CASSSTGTSGISDTQYF. The CDR3 DNA reads as TGTGCCAGCAGCTCAACAGGGACTAGCGGGATCTCAGATACGCAGTATTTT.

This sequence joins TRBV29-1 and TRBJ2-2; D may correspond to TRBD1 or TRBD2 (5 bases each). CDR3 length: 11 amino acids. V lost 5 bases and J lost 6, with 7 bases in between. Germline loops: CDR1 SQVTM, CDR2 ANQGSEA. For the CDR3, the DNA is TGCAGCGTTCGGGACGCCGGGGAGCTGTTTTTT. It encodes CSVRDAGELFF.

The rearrangement uses TRBV19 and TRBJ1-2, with D perhaps TRBD1 (5 bases). This CDR3 is 17 amino acids long. Per the germline V gene, CDR1 is LNHDA and CDR2 is SQIVND (reference sequence). V was trimmed by 6 bases and J by 4 bases, leaving 24 bases between them. The CDR3 sequence is CASRIVYSRQRTYGYTF. DNA of the CDR3: TGTGCCAGTAGGATCGTATACTCTAGACAGAGAACCTATGGCTACACCTTC.